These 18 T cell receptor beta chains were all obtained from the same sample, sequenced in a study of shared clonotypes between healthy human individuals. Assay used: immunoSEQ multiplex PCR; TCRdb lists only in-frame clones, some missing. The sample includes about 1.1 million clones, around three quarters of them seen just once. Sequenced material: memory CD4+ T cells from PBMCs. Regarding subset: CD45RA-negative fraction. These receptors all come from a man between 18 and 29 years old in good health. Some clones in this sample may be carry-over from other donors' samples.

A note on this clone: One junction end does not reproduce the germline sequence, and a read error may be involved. The DNA of the CDR3 is TGTGCCAGCAGCAGCCGGACAGGGCCCCTATCAATGGACTTC. Its translation: CASSSRTGPLSMDF. The rearrangement joins TRBV7-8 to TRBJ2-4; TRBD1 matches 8 bases. This CDR3 has 14 residues. The germline CDR1 and CDR2 sequences are SGHVS and FQNEAQ.

The CDR3 bases are TGTGCCAGCGTCTTCCCGGGGATGGCTGAAGCTTTCTTT. It codes for CASVFPGMAEAFF. The chain employs TRBV6-1 and TRBJ1-1; D gene ambiguous. Germline V gives CDR1 MNHNS, CDR2 SASEGT. The CDR3 is 13 residues long. Between the trimmed V and J ends, which lost 8 bases and 6 bases, there was a span of 16 bases.

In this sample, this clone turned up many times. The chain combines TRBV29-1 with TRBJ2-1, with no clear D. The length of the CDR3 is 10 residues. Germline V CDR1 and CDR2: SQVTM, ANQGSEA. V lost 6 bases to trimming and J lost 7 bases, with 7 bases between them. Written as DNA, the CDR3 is TGCAGCGTCCTAGGGAATGAGCAGTTCTTC. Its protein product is CSVLGNEQFF.

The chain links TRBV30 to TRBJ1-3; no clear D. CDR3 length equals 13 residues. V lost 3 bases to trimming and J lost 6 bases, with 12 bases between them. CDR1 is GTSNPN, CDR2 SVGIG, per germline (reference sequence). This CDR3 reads CAWSPVGPNTIYF. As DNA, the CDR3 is TGTGCCTGGAGCCCAGTCGGTCCAAACACCATATATTTT. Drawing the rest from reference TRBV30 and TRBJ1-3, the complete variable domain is SQTIHQWPATLVQPVGSPLSLECTVEGTSNPNLYWYRQAAGRGLQLLFYSVGIGQISSEVPQNLSASRPQDRQFILSSKKLLLSDSGFYLCAWSPVGPNTIYFGEGSWLTVV.

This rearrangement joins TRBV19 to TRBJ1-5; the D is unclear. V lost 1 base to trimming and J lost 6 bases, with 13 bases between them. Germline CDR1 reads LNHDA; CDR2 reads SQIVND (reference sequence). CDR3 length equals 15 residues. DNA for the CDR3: TGTGCCAGTAGTATAGGAGGGAGTTTTAGTCAGCCCCAGCATTTT. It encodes CASSIGGSFSQPQHF.

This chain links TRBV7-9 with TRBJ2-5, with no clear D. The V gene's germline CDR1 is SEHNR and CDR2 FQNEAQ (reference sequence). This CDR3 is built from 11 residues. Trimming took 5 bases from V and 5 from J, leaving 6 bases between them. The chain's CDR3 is CASSIWETQYF. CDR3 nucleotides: TGTGCCAGCAGCATATGGGAGACCCAGTACTTC.

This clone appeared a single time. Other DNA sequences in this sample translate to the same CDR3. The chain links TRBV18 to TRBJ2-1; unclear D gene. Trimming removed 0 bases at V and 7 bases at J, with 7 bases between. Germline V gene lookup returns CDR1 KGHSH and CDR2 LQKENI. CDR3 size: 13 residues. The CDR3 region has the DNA TGTGCCAGCTCACCACCAGGGATAAATGAGCAGTTCTTC. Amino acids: CASSPPGINEQFF.

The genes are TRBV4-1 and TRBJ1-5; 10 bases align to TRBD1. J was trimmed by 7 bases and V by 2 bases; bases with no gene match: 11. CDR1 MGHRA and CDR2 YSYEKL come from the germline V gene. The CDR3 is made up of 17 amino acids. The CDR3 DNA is TGCGCCAGCAGCCAATCCCTCGACAGGGGGCTTAGACAGCCCCAGCATTTT. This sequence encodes CASSQSLDRGLRQPQHF.

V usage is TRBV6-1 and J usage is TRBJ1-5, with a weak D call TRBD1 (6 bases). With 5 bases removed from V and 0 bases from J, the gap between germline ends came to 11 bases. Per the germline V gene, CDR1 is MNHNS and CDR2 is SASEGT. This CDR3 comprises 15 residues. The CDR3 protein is CASSLNRASNQPQHF. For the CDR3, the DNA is TGTGCCAGCAGTCTCAACAGGGCTAGCAATCAGCCCCAGCATTTT.

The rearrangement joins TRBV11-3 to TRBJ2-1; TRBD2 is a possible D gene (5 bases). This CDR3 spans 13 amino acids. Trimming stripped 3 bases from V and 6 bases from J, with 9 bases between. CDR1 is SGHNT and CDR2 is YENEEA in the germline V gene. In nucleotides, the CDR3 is TGTGCCAGCAGCTTCCCGAGGGTCAATGAGCAGTTCTTC. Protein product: CASSFPRVNEQFF.

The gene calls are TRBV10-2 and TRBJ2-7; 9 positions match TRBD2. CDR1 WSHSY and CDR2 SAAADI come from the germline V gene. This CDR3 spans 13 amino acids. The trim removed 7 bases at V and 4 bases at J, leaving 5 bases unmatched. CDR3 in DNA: TGCGCCAGCACCCCTAGCGGGAAATACGAGCAGTACTTC. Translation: CASTPSGKYEQYF.

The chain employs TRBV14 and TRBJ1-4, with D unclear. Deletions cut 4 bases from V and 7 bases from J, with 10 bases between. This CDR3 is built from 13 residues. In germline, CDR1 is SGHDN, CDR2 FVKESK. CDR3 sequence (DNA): TGTGCCAGCAGCCGCGGACTTTCTGAAAAACTGTTTTTT. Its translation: CASSRGLSEKLFF. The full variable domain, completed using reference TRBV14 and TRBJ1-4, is EAGVTQFPSHSVIEKGQTVTLRCDPISGHDNLYWYRRVMGKEIKFLLHFVKESKQDESGMPNNRFLAERTGGTYSTLKVQPAELEDSGVYFCASSRGLSEKLFFGSGTQLSVL.

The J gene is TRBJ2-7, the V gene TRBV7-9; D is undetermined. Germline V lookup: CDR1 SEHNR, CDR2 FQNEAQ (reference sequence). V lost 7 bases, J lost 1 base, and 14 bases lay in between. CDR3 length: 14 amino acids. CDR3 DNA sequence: TGTGCCAGCACCTCCCGTGGGCTGTCCTACGAGCAGTACTTC. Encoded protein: CASTSRGLSYEQYF. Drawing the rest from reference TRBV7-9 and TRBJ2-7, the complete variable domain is DTGVSQNPRHKITKRGQNVTFRCDPISEHNRLYWYRQTLGQGPEFLTYFQNEAQLEKSRLLSDRFSAERPKGSFSTLEIQRTEQGDSAMYLCASTSRGLSYEQYFGPGTRLTVT.

DNA of the CDR3: TGTGCCAGCAGCTTAGGGACAGGGGGTGAAAAACTGTTTTTT. Translated, it gives CASSLGTGGEKLFF. The chain has TRBV11-2 and TRBJ1-4; 10 bases align to TRBD1. Per germline, CDR1 SGHAT and CDR2 FQNNGV. V was pared by 1 base and J by 7 bases, with 0 bases of the junction left unmatched. The CDR3 runs to 14 residues. Filled out from reference TRBV11-2 and TRBJ1-4, the complete variable domain reads EAGVAQSPRYKIIEKRQSVAFWCNPISGHATLYWYQQILGQGPKLLIQFQNNGVVDDSQLPKDRFSAERLKGVDSTLKIQPAKLEDSAVYLCASSLGTGGEKLFFGSGTQLSVL.

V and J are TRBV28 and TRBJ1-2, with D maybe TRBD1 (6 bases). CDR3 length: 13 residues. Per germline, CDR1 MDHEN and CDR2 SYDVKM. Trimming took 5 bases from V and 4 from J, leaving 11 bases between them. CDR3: CASSIRDTYGYTF. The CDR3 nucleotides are TGTGCCAGCAGTATCCGGGACACCTATGGCTACACCTTC.

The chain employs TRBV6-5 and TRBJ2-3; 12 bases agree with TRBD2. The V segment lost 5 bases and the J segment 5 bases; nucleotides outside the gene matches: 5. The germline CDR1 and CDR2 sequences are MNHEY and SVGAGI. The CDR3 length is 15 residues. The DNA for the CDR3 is TGTGCCAGCAGTCACAAGGGACTAGCGGGAGATACGCAGTATTTT. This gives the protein CASSHKGLAGDTQYF.

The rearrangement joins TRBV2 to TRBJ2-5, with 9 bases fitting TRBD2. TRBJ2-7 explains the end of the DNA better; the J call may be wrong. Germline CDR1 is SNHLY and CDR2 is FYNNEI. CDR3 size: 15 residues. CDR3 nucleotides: TGTGCCAGCAGCCGATCCGGGACTAGCCAACGCGAGCAGTACTTC. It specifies CASSRSGTSQREQYF.

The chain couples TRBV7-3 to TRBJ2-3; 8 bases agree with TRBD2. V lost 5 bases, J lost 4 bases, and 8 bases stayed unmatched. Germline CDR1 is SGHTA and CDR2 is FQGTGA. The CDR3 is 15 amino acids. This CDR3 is CASSPAGVPADTQYF. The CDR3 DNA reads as TGTGCCAGCAGCCCAGCGGGAGTCCCCGCAGATACGCAGTATTTT.